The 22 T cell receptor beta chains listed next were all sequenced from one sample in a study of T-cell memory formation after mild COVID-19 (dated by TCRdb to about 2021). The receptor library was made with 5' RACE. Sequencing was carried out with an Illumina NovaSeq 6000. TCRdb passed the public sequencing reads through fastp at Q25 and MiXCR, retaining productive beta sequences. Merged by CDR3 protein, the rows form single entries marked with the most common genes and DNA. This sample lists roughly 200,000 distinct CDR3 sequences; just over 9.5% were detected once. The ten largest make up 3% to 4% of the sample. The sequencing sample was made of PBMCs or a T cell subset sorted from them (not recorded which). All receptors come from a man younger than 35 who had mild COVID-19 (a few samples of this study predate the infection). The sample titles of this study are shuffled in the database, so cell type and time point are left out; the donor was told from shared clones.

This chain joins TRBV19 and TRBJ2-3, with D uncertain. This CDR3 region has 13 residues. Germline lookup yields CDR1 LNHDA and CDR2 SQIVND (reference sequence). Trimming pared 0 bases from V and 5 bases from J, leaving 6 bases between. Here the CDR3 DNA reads TGTGCCAGTAGTATAGATCGGAGAGATACGCAGTATTTT. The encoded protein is CASSIDRRDTQYF.

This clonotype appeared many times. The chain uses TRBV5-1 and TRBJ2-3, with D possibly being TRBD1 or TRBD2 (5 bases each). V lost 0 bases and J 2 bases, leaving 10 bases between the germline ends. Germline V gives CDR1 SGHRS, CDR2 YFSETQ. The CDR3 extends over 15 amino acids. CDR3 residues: CASSLADGATDTQYF. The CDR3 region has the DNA TGCGCCAGCAGCTTGGCCGACGGGGCCACAGATACGCAGTATTTT.

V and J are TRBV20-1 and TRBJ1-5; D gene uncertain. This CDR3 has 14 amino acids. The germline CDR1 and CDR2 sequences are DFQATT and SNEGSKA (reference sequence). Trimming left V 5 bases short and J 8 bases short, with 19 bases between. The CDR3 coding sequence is TGCAGTGCTCAGCCCAGAGGGCCGGAAAAGCCCCAGCATTTT. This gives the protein CSAQPRGPEKPQHF.

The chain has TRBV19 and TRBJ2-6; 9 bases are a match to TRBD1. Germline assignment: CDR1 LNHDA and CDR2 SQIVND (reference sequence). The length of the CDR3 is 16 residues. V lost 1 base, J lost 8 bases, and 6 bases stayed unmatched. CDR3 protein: CASSIGPGQGSNVLTF. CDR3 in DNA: TGTGCCAGTAGTATAGGTCCGGGACAGGGATCCAACGTCCTGACTTTC.

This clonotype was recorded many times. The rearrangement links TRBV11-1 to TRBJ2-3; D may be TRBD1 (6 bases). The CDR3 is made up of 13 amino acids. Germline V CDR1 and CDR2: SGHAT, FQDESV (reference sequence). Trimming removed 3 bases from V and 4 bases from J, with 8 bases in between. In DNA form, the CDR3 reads TGTGCCAGCAGCTTGGGACAAGCAGATACGCAGTATTTT. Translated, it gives CASSLGQADTQYF.

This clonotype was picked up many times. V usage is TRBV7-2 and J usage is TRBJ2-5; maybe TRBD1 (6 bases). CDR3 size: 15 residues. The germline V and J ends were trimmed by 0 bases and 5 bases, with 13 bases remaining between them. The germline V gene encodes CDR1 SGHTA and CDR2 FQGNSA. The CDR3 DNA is TGTGCCAGCAGCTTAGCCTACAGGGTGGTGGAGACCCAGTACTTC. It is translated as CASSLAYRVVETQYF.

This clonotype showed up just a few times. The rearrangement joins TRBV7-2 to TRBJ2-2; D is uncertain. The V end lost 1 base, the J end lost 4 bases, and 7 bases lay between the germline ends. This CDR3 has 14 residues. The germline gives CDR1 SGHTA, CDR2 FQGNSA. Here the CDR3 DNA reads TGTGCCAGCAGCTTAGGCCGGGTCACCGGGGAGCTGTTTTTT. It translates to CASSLGRVTGELFF.

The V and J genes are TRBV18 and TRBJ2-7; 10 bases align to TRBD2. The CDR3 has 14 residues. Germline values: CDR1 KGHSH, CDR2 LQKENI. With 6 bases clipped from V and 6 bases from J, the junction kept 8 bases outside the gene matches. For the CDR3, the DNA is TGTGCCAGCTCTCCAGCGGGGGGGCCTGGCGAGCAGTACTTC. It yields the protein CASSPAGGPGEQYF. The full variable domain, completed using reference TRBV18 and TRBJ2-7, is NAGVMQNPRHLVRRRGQEARLRCSPMKGHSHVYWYRQLPEEGLKFMVYLQKENIIDESGMPKERFSAEFPKEGPSILRIQQVVRGDSAAYFCASSPAGGPGEQYFGPGTRLTVT.

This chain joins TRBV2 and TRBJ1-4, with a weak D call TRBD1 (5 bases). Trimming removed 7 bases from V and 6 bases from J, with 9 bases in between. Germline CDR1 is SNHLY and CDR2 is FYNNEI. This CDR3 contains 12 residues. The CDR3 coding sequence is TGTGCCAGCACCAGGGAGGATGAAAAACTGTTTTTT. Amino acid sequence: CASTREDEKLFF.

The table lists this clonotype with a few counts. For the CDR3, the DNA is TGTGCCGAAGGACGGAATGAGCAGTTCTTC. Amino acids: CAEGRNEQFF. The chain carries TRBV2 and TRBJ2-1, with unresolved D. Germline CDR1 is SNHLY and CDR2 is FYNNEI. Trimming shortened V by 11 bases and J by 7 bases, and 9 bases separated the two germline ends. The CDR3 has 10 residues.

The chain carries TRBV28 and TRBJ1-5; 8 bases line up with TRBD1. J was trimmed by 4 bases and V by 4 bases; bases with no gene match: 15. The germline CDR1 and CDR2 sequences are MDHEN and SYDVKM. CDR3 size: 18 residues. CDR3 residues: CASSSHWRTGKENQPQHF. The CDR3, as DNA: TGTGCCAGCAGTTCCCACTGGCGGACAGGGAAGGAGAATCAGCCCCAGCATTTT.

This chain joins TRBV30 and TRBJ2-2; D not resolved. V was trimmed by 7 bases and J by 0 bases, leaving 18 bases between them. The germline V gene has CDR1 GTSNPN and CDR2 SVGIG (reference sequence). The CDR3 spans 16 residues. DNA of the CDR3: TGTGCCTCACCTCGTCGGACCAACCCGAACACCGGGGAGCTGTTTTTT. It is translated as CASPRRTNPNTGELFF.

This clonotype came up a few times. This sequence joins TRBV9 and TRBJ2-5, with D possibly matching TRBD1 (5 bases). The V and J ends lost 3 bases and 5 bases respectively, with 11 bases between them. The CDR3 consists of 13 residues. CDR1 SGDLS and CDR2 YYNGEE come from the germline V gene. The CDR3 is CASSAQVGETQYF. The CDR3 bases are TGTGCCAGCAGCGCACAGGTGGGGGAGACCCAGTACTTC. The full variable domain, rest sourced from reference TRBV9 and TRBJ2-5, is DSGVTQTPKHLITATGQRVTLRCSPRSGDLSVYWYQQSLDQGLQFLIQYYNGEERAKGNILERFSAQQFPDLHSELNLSSLELGDSALYFCASSAQVGETQYFGPGTRLLVL.

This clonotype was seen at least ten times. CDR3: CASSQTLSSGVADTQYF. Here the CDR3 DNA reads TGCGCCAGCAGCCAAACCCTGAGTAGCGGGGTAGCAGATACGCAGTATTTT. The genes are TRBV4-3 and TRBJ2-3; 8 bases agree with TRBD2. V was clipped by 2 bases and J by 4 bases; unmatched bases: 11. CDR3 length equals 17 residues. Germline V gene sequence: CDR1 LGHNA, CDR2 YSLEER.

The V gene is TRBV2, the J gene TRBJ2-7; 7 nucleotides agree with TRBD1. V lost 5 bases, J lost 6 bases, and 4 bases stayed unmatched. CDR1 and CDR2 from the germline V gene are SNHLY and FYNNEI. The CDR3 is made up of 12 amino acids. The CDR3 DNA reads TGTGCCAGCAGTCTACAGGGGCTCGAGCAGTACGTC. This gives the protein CASSLQGLEQYV.

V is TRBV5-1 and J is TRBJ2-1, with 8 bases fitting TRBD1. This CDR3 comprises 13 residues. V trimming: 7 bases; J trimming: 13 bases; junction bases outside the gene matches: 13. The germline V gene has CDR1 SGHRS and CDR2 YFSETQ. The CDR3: CASGESGTGFQFF. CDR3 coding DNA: TGCGCCAGCGGCGAATCCGGGACAGGCTTCCAGTTCTTC.

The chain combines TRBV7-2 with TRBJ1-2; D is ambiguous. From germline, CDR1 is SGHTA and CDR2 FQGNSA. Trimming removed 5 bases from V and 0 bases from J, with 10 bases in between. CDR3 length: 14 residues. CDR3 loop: CASSPSLANYGYTF. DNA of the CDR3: TGTGCCAGCAGCCCCTCCCTGGCTAACTATGGCTACACCTTC.

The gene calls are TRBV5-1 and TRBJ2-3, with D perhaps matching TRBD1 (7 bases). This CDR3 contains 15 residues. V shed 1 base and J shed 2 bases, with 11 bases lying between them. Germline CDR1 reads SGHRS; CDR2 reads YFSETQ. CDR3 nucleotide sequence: TGCGCCAGCAGCTTGCGGGGGACAGTCACAGATACGCAGTATTTT. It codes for CASSLRGTVTDTQYF.

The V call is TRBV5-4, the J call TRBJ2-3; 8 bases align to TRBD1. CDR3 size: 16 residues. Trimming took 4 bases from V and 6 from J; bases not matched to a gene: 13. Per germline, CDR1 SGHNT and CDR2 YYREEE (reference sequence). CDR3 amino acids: CASSRTGTGSLDTQYF. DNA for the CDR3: TGTGCCAGCAGCAGGACCGGGACAGGTTCCCTCGATACGCAGTATTTT.

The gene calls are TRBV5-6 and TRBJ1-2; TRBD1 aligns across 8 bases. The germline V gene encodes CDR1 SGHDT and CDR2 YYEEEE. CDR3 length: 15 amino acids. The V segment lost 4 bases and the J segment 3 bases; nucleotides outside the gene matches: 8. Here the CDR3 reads CASSIKGQEHYGYTF. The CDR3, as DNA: TGTGCCAGCAGCATTAAGGGACAGGAGCACTATGGCTACACCTTC. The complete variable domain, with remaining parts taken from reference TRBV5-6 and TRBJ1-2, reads DAGVTQSPTHLIKTRGQQVTLRCSPKSGHDTVSWYQQALGQGPQFIFQYYEEEERQRGNFPDRFSGHQFPNYSSELNVNALLLGDSALYLCASSIKGQEHYGYTFGSGTRLTVV.

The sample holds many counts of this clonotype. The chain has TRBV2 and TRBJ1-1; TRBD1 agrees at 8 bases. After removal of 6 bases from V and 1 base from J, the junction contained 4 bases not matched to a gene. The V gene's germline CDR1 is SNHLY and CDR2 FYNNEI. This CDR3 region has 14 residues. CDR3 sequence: CASRRTGTNTEAFF. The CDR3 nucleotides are TGTGCCAGCAGAAGGACAGGGACGAACACTGAAGCTTTCTTT.

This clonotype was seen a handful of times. The CDR3 protein is CASSQPPEKLFF. The CDR3 DNA sequence: TGTGCCAGCAGCCAACCTCCCGAAAAACTGTTTTTT. The chain combines TRBV5-5 with TRBJ1-4; no definite D call. CDR1 is SGHKS, CDR2 YYEKEE, per germline (reference sequence). The CDR3 covers 12 residues. Trimming stripped 4 bases from V and 8 bases from J, with 9 bases between.